The 29 T cell receptor beta chains below come from one sample, sequenced in a study of blood T cell repertoires in COVID-19. Sequencing was performed with immunoSEQ multiplex PCR; in TCRdb, only in-frame clones are kept and a portion is missing. Counted here are just over 300,000 clones, roughly 87% occurring once; the ten biggest clones make up about 2%. The sequenced sample consisted of peripheral blood. These receptors were taken from a man aged 18 to 35 with active or convalescent COVID-19.

DNA of the CDR3: TGTGCCAGCAGCTTAGCCGAGGGAGCCTACGAGCAGTACTTC. Its translation is CASSLAEGAYEQYF. V and J are TRBV7-8 and TRBJ2-7; D is possibly TRBD2 (5 bases). The germline CDR1 and CDR2 sequences are SGHVS and FQNEAQ. Trimming left V 0 bases short and J 2 bases short, with 8 bases between. The length of the CDR3 is 14 residues.

The chain carries TRBV9 and TRBJ1-2, with TRBD1 matching 10 bases. The junction had 4 bases not matched to a gene; V was cut back by 0 bases and J by 5 bases. Germline CDR1 SGDLS, CDR2 YYNGEE. This CDR3 contains 15 residues. The DNA for the CDR3 is TGTGCCAGCAGCGTAGCTAGGACAGGGGGATATGGCTACACCTTC. Protein product: CASSVARTGGYGYTF. The whole variable domain, remainder taken from reference TRBV9 and TRBJ1-2, is DSGVTQTPKHLITATGQRVTLRCSPRSGDLSVYWYQQSLDQGLQFLIQYYNGEERAKGNILERFSAQQFPDLHSELNLSSLELGDSALYFCASSVARTGGYGYTFGSGTRLTVV.

This CDR3 is CASSQQQGLNTGELFF. Written as DNA, the CDR3 is TGCGCCAGCAGCCAACAACAGGGCCTGAACACCGGGGAGCTGTTTTTT. J is TRBJ2-2 and V is TRBV4-3, with D perhaps TRBD1 (6 bases). Germline V CDR1 and CDR2: LGHNA, YSLEER. This CDR3 is built from 16 residues. The germline V and J ends were trimmed by 2 bases and 1 base, with 11 bases remaining between them.

The V gene is TRBV7-8, the J gene TRBJ1-5; no definite D call. This CDR3 comprises 19 residues. Germline assignment: CDR1 SGHVS and CDR2 FQNEAQ. V was pared by 1 base and J by 1 base, with 20 bases between. CDR3 protein: CASSLGWATRAGSNQPQHF. The DNA of the CDR3 is TGTGCCAGCAGCTTAGGATGGGCGACGAGGGCCGGGAGCAATCAGCCCCAGCATTTT.

V and J are TRBV18 and TRBJ1-1, with TRBD1 as a possible D gene (5 bases). Trimming took 4 bases from V and 1 from J, leaving 7 bases between them. In germline, CDR1 is KGHSH, CDR2 LQKENI. The CDR3 sequence is 13 residues long. The CDR3: CASSLDRNTEAFF. Written as DNA, the CDR3 is TGTGCCAGCTCACTCGACAGGAACACTGAAGCTTTCTTT.

This sequence joins TRBV6-1 and TRBJ1-2, with D hard to call. Deletions cut 0 bases from V and 0 bases from J, with 8 bases between. The germline gives CDR1 MNHNS, CDR2 SASEGT. The CDR3 has 15 amino acids. CDR3 nucleotides: TGTGCCAGCAGTGAAGCGTTTCCAGCTAACTATGGCTACACCTTC. Protein product: CASSEAFPANYGYTF.

The chain combines TRBV28 with TRBJ2-2; 8 nucleotides match TRBD2. CDR1 and CDR2 (germline): MDHEN, SYDVKM. CDR3 size: 15 residues. V shed 5 bases, J shed 6 bases, and the junction held 8 bases outside the gene matches. The CDR3 reads CASSLPGTRAGELFF. The CDR3 bases are TGTGCCAGCAGTCTCCCCGGGACTAGGGCCGGGGAGCTGTTTTTT.

This chain uses TRBV19 with TRBJ2-1; D might be TRBD2 (5 bases). Germline values: CDR1 LNHDA, CDR2 SQIVND (reference sequence). V was trimmed by 5 bases and J by 0 bases, leaving 17 bases between them. The CDR3 is 17 residues long. In DNA form, the CDR3 reads TGTGCCAGTAGTGCCCCCCGACGGAGGAGCTCCTACAATGAGCAGTTCTTC. Amino acid sequence: CASSAPRRRSSYNEQFF.

The J gene is TRBJ2-3, the V gene TRBV6-5; 10 bases map to TRBD1. The CDR3 runs 14 residues. The trim removed 8 bases at V and 4 bases at J, leaving 6 bases unmatched. Looked up from germline, CDR1 is MNHEY and CDR2 is SVGAGI. The CDR3 loop is CASSGTGEPDTQYF. The CDR3, as DNA: TGTGCCAGCTCCGGGACAGGGGAGCCAGATACGCAGTATTTT.

The rearrangement joins TRBV18 to TRBJ1-1; 9 bases fit TRBD1. J lost 5 bases, V lost 2 bases, and 3 bases had no gene match. CDR3 size: 14 residues. CDR1 and CDR2 (germline): KGHSH, LQKENI. CDR3 DNA sequence: TGTGCCAGCTCACCATGGGACAGGGAAACTGAAGCTTTCTTT. Translated: CASSPWDRETEAFF.

The rearrangement uses TRBV5-8 and TRBJ2-5; tentative D call: TRBD1 (6 bases). With 4 bases removed from V and 4 bases from J, the gap between germline ends came to 23 bases. The CDR3 runs to 17 residues. Per the germline V gene, CDR1 is SGHTS and CDR2 is YDEGEE. The CDR3 DNA sequence: TGTGCCAGCAGCCTACGGGTAGAAGGGGGAGTCGGAGAGACCCAGTACTTC. Translated: CASSLRVEGGVGETQYF. The full variable domain, rest sourced from reference TRBV5-8 and TRBJ2-5, is EAGVTQSPTHLIKTRGQQATLRCSPISGHTSVYWYQQALGLGLQFLLWYDEGEERNRGNFPPRFSGRQFPNYSSELNVNALELEDSALYLCASSLRVEGGVGETQYFGPGTRLLVL.

This chain joins TRBV7-9 and TRBJ1-2; D might be TRBD1 (6 bases). The CDR3 loop spans 13 amino acids. Trimming cost V 3 bases and J 9 bases, with 14 bases left between them. Germline CDR1 and CDR2: SEHNR and FQNEAQ (reference sequence). CDR3 loop: CASSFSTQGSYTF. As DNA, the CDR3 is TGTGCCAGCAGCTTTAGTACTCAGGGGAGCTACACCTTC.

The rearrangement joins TRBV6-5 to TRBJ1-1; D uncertain. The CDR3 covers 14 residues. CDR1 and CDR2 from the germline V gene are MNHEY and SVGAGI. Trimming removed 5 bases at V and 3 bases at J, with 13 bases between. Here the CDR3 reads CASSTDAGYTEAFF. CDR3 nucleotides: TGTGCCAGCAGTACAGATGCCGGCTACACTGAAGCTTTCTTT.

The rearrangement links TRBV18 to TRBJ2-1, with D perhaps TRBD1 (5 bases). The CDR3 has 18 amino acids. CDR1 is KGHSH, CDR2 LQKENI, per germline. The germline V and J ends were trimmed by 0 bases and 6 bases, with 21 bases remaining between them. CDR3 in DNA: TGTGCCAGCTCACCACCCTCAGGGCTATCTTTATGGGGCAATGAGCAGTTCTTC. Translation: CASSPPSGLSLWGNEQFF.

The V and J genes are TRBV4-3 and TRBJ1-2; a weak D match, TRBD1 (6 bases). Trimming pared 2 bases from V and 8 bases from J, leaving 18 bases between. Germline loops: CDR1 LGHNA, CDR2 YSLEER. This CDR3 has 15 residues. The CDR3 reads CASSQLDSALKGYTF. CDR3 DNA sequence: TGCGCCAGCAGCCAATTGGACAGCGCTTTGAAGGGCTACACCTTC.

The CDR3 spells CASSLLGGHSNTEAFF. DNA of the CDR3: TGCGCCAGCAGCCTACTAGGCGGGCACTCGAACACTGAAGCTTTCTTT. This chain links TRBV5-1 with TRBJ1-1; D is unclear. Germline values: CDR1 SGHRS, CDR2 YFSETQ. Trimming pared 4 bases from V and 1 base from J, leaving 17 bases between. The CDR3 loop spans 16 amino acids.

CDR3 bases: TGCGCCAGCAGAACAGCAGAGACCCAGTACTTC. This gives the protein CASRTAETQYF. The rearrangement joins TRBV5-1 to TRBJ2-5; no clear D gene. The CDR3 is 11 amino acids. Trimming removed 5 bases at V and 4 bases at J, with 6 bases between. CDR1 is SGHRS and CDR2 is YFSETQ in the germline V gene.

V and J are TRBV6-5 and TRBJ1-1; no reliable D call. This CDR3 has 14 residues. V was trimmed by 7 bases and J by 0 bases, leaving 12 bases between them. The germline V gene encodes CDR1 MNHEY and CDR2 SVGAGI. The CDR3 bases are TGTGCCAGCACCCTTGGCGGGCTGAACACTGAAGCTTTCTTT. As protein: CASTLGGLNTEAFF.

The chain is built from TRBV27 and TRBJ1-2; 9 bases line up with TRBD1. The ends lost 1 base at V and 4 bases at J; junction bases unmatched: 4. The CDR3 contains 15 residues. Germline V gene data show CDR1 as MNHEY and CDR2 as SMNVEV (reference sequence). The CDR3 is CASSLWGQGVYGYTF. Written as DNA, the CDR3 is TGTGCCAGCAGTTTATGGGGACAGGGAGTCTATGGCTACACCTTC.

The V call is TRBV5-5, the J call TRBJ1-2; TRBD1 matches at 9 bases. The ends lost 6 bases at V and 4 bases at J; junction bases unmatched: 7. The CDR3 consists of 14 residues. The germline CDR1 and CDR2 sequences are SGHKS and YYEKEE (reference sequence). The CDR3 DNA is TGTGCCAGCAACTTACAGGGGGCGGGCTATGGCTACACCTTC. Amino acid sequence: CASNLQGAGYGYTF.

This rearrangement joins TRBV7-9 to TRBJ2-2, with a tentative D call TRBD2 (6 bases). The CDR3 loop spans 15 amino acids. V dropped 4 bases and J dropped 8 bases, with 17 bases sitting between them. Germline loops: CDR1 SEHNR, CDR2 FQNEAQ (reference sequence). CDR3 sequence (DNA): TGTGCCAGCAGCTCTCCCTCTAGCGTGGGAGGGGAGCTGTTTTTT. It encodes CASSSPSSVGGELFF.

The V call is TRBV20-1, the J call TRBJ1-2; maybe TRBD1 (6 bases). The CDR3 is 11 residues long. Trimming left V 6 bases short and J 6 bases short, with 11 bases between. The germline V gene encodes CDR1 DFQATT and CDR2 SNEGSKA (reference sequence). In nucleotides, the CDR3 is TGCAGTGCGTCTAAGGGGGATGGCTACACCTTC. Translating gives CSASKGDGYTF.

The chain carries TRBV10-2 and TRBJ2-5; D gene uncertain. Germline CDR1 is WSHSY and CDR2 is SAAADI. CDR3 length: 12 residues. Trimming took 7 bases from V and 1 from J, leaving 7 bases between them. In DNA form, the CDR3 reads TGCGCCAGCAAAAACAGCCAAGAGACCCAGTACTTC. Translating gives CASKNSQETQYF.

The chain couples TRBV10-1 to TRBJ2-7; 11 nucleotides match TRBD2. This CDR3 has 15 residues. CDR1 WNHNN and CDR2 SYGVQD come from the germline V gene (reference sequence). Losses at the gene ends were 9 bases for V and 3 bases for J; bases not matched to a gene: 10. The CDR3 region has the DNA TGCGCCAGTAGGACTAGCGGGCCGTTCCTCTACGAGCAGTACTTC. Protein product: CASRTSGPFLYEQYF.

The rearrangement uses TRBV6-2 or TRBV6-3 and TRBJ2-5; D is possibly TRBD2 (7 bases). V lost 5 bases, J lost 6 bases, and 19 bases lay in between. The CDR3 spans 15 residues. The germline CDR1 and CDR2 sequences are MNHEY and SVGEGT. This CDR3 reads CASSGGGGEVKTQYF. The CDR3, as DNA: TGTGCCAGCAGTGGAGGGGGAGGGGAGGTAAAGACCCAGTACTTC.

The chain links TRBV6-6 to TRBJ2-3; no definite D call. Per germline, CDR1 MNHNY and CDR2 SVGAGI (reference sequence). This CDR3 has 16 amino acids. V lost 2 bases and J 2 bases, leaving 14 bases between the germline ends. CDR3 sequence reads: CASSYTQLTATDTQYF. Written as DNA, the CDR3 is TGTGCCAGCAGTTACACACAATTGACTGCCACAGATACGCAGTATTTT.

The chain uses TRBV7-9 and TRBJ2-2; D call uncertain. This CDR3 is built from 14 residues. V was trimmed by 3 bases and J by 5 bases, leaving 10 bases between them. Germline V gene sequence: CDR1 SEHNR, CDR2 FQNEAQ (reference sequence). As DNA, the CDR3 is TGTGCCAGCAGCTTTCTGCCGGGTACCGGGGAGCTGTTTTTT. It encodes CASSFLPGTGELFF.

CDR3 in DNA: TGTGCCAGCCAGGGACAGAAGTACGAGCAGTACTTC. Encoded protein: CASQGQKYEQYF. This chain joins TRBV6-5 and TRBJ2-7, with 7 nucleotides matching TRBD1. Trimming at V came to 8 bases and at J to 4 bases, leaving 5 bases not matched to a gene. The CDR3 is 12 amino acids. CDR1 MNHEY and CDR2 SVGAGI come from the germline V gene.

The chain employs TRBV18 and TRBJ1-1, with 8 positions matching TRBD1. V shed 2 bases, J shed 3 bases, and the junction held 5 bases outside the gene matches. The germline CDR1 and CDR2 sequences are KGHSH and LQKENI. This CDR3 is 15 amino acids long. The CDR3 here is CASSPDRGRDTEAFF. The CDR3 DNA is TGTGCCAGCTCACCAGACAGGGGCAGGGACACTGAAGCTTTCTTT.